This T cell receptor (beta chain) emerged from a study of cytomegalovirus exposure and HLA in healthy donors (dated by TCRdb to about 2017). About the full investigation: An earlier analysis of some 600 of the donors reported around 280 Gb of sequence data and 90 million to 120 million unique TCR beta sequences obtained from around 190 million T cells. Among 300 to 450 genotyped donors of the cohort, an average of 235,054 unique TCR beta nucleotide sequences were sequenced per donor, roughly a sixth of them non-productive. In the later analysis, no new phenotypic data were used to find candidate immune exposures; instead, reliance was placed on TCR beta sequences and their occurrence across donors. The number of donors typed differed by locus, with about 629-630 for A, B, C, DRB1 and DQB1, approximately 500 for DQA1, 600 to 610 for DPA1, and 472 for DPB1. Besides the first cohort of 550 to 750 subjects, a separate validation cohort made up of 120 different subjects was used. All discovery cohort repertoires had been generated using a single sequencing platform. To predict cytomegalovirus infection status, the study brought together high-throughput TCR immunosequencing, statistical association of individual TCRs with disease status, and machine learning. The study aimed to test whether signatures of past pathogen exposure could be identified by cataloging public T cell receptors. The study used immunosequencing to profile the T cell repertoires of several hundred subjects and linked those repertoires to cytomegalovirus serostatus. A later analysis re-analyzed previously published TCR beta repertoires from 666 donors and added high-resolution HLA genotyping to study TCR occurrence patterns. Of the approximately 400 genotyped donors, about 80% fell in the genetic ancestry cluster associated with self-reported Caucasian donors. Donor age, sex, ethnicity and CMV serostatus were compiled together with the repertoire data. A few DR-DQ haplotypes were handled as single units for association and clustering because linkage in the cohort was strong. A later genetic analysis used genome-wide SNP genotypes for about 60% of the roughly 700 donors, treating that subset as a discovery cohort. An earlier analysis of 587 of the donors used high-throughput TCR beta sequencing to judge whether each TCR beta V gene segment behaved as functional or pseudogenic. An early release covering approximately 600 HLA-typed donors comprised about 310 gigabases of sequencing data and 65 million to 100 million unique TCR sequences. Class I and class II HLA loci were covered by the typing at four-digit resolution. Here is what the overall study found, with its caveats: The authors suggested that the approach could potentially be extended to other disease states and immunological phenotypes. Most TCR sequences were observed very rarely across donors, whereas some public TCRs were present in many individuals. HLA typing was unavailable for some donors at each locus, so association tests used only the typed subset. Presence/absence analyses assumed roughly uniform sequencing depth across donors, an assumption that may not hold. Correlated functional status among segregating V segments might reflect linkage disequilibrium, but an unknown experimental factor could not be ruled out. According to a later analysis, most CMV-associated TCR beta chains appeared to be HLA-restricted, and the HLA associations seemed to be driven largely by CMV exposure. Compared with equally common non-associated chains, HLA-associated TCR beta chains in a later analysis were more clonally expanded and had lower generation probabilities. A further reported finding was that TCR beta sequences accurately predicted the HLA-A and HLA-B alleles for most subjects in the first cohort. According to a later analysis, parvovirus B19, influenza, CMV and Epstein-Barr virus appeared linked to several top co-occurrence clusters. In this cohort, only TCR beta chains were sequenced, and detectable features were limited by the absence of alpha or paired-chain data. A cluster of highly shared sequence variants was judged likely to represent a technical artifact of the sequencing pipeline. Because counts were too low, seventeen rarely observed V segments, including chromosome 9 orphons, were excluded from the earlier analysis of some 590 of the donors. A total of some 180 TCR beta chains were listed by the study as associated with cytomegalovirus. When HLA alleles, especially DR and DQ, strongly co-occurred, attributing TCR associations to individual alleles was difficult. The 87-base-pair reads could not distinguish some IMGT-functional V segments, including TRBV6-2 and TRBV6-3, so those segments were excluded. In an earlier analysis of some 540 of the donors, most TCR beta V segments appeared in productive rearrangements about 87% or about 30% of the time, broadly matching IMGT annotations. A later analysis associated roughly 17,000 TCR beta sequences with specific HLA alleles at a false discovery rate of 0.05. A few of the identified cytomegalovirus-associated TCR beta chains were confirmed in vitro to be specific for cytomegalovirus antigens. According to a later analysis, TCR association rates differed among HLA loci, with DRB1 alleles showing the most associated TCRs and HLA-C alleles showing the fewest. An association between a missense DCLRE1C variant and V-gene and J-gene trimming of TCR beta chains was found in a later genetic analysis and replicated in an independent cohort. According to a later genetic analysis, donors in an Asian-associated ancestry cluster had fewer N-insertions in productive TCRs than the roughly 700-donor mean. In both the original and validation cohorts, the classifier was reported to diagnose cytomegalovirus status with high specificity and sensitivity. CMV serostatus was the only immune exposure information available for the cohort.

The cohort consisted of fewer than 700 healthy bone marrow donors. At the time of sampling, every cohort member was nominally healthy, though immune exposures that went unrecorded were likely present. The donor was CMV seropositive and belonged to the group of some 290 seropositive cohort members. A peripheral blood sample was provided by each donor, and peripheral blood mononuclear cells were used for TCR beta sequencing. Genomic DNA was extracted from the blood cell samples with the Qiagen DNeasy Blood Extraction Kit. CDR1 and CDR2, looked up from the germline V gene, are MNHNS and SASEGT. The CDR3 runs 13 amino acids, cysteine and phenylalanine included. Kept here is only the CDR3 DNA, which spans 39 bases and is read in frame from base 1. V loses 6 bases, J loses 2 bases, and the germline ends lie 8 bases apart. This clone was counted between two and nine times. It has no known antigen specificity. Base qualities were left out, and no much larger clone turns up one base away.

The method behind the library was the immunoSEQ multiplex PCR assay. For the multiplex PCR, a mixture combining 60 forward primers for TCR Vbeta segments and 13 reverse primers for TCR Jbeta segments was used. Amplification of the CDR3 region of rearranged TCR beta genes was performed with a multiplex PCR assay on genomic DNA. Amplified TCR beta libraries were sequenced as 87-base-pair reads on the Illumina HiSeq System. In the authors' own workflow: In a later analysis, around 80 million unique TCR beta chains were counted across the 666 repertoires, and around 10 million of these chains were shared by at least two donors. A nearest-neighbor algorithm error-corrected the raw reads and collapsed the reads into unique sequences, merging closely related sequences to remove PCR and sequencing errors. To assign V, D and J gene segments, CDR3 sequences were aligned to IMGT reference sequences. For a sequence to be retained, at least a six-nucleotide match to both a V gene segment and a J gene segment was required. A rearrangement counted as productive if the CDR3 had no stop codons and remained in frame with V and J, and every other rearrangement counted as non-productive. CDR3 was defined according to IMGT convention as the region running from the second conserved V-encoded cysteine to the conserved J-encoded phenylalanine. In an earlier analysis of just under 600 of the donors, sequences lacking an unambiguous match to a single V gene segment were excluded. An earlier analysis of fewer than 650 of the donors classified V segments as functional when productive rearrangements were above 56.7% and as segregating when the standard deviation between donors was above 5%. A statistical classification framework was built for diagnosing cytomegalovirus status from the catalog of TCR beta chain sequences. In a later analysis, V and J genes were assigned by comparing TCR nucleotide sequences against IMGT/GENE-DB human TR gene sequences. The TCRdist pipeline was used in a later analysis to assign CDR3 sequences and most-parsimonious VDJ recombination scenarios. In a later analysis, every TCR beta chain was defined by the combination of its CDR3 amino acid sequence and its V-gene family, and reads without a unique V-gene family were dropped. A later analysis removed 592 highly shared, low-generation-probability nucleotide sequences to deal with suspected cross-contamination and a sequencing artifact. In a later analysis, a clonal expansion index was calculated for each public chain from normalized within-repertoire ranks of inferred template counts. In a later analysis, generation probabilities were computed using a VDJ recombination model fitted to out-of-frame rearrangements, and the results were checked against IGoR. A later analysis scored TCR-TCR, TCR-HLA and TCR-CMV co-occurrence with hypergeometric tests, applying a repertoire-size bias correction to TCR pairs. To estimate false discovery rates, a later analysis permuted the HLA or CMV assignments 20 times. In a later analysis, co-occurring TCRs were grouped using DBSCAN, with TCRdist sequence similarity added in when clustering inside HLA-allele-positive subsets. Repertoires with fewer than 30,000 or more than 120,000 public chains, plus five repertoires with anomalous nucleotide sharing, were excluded from co-occurrence clustering. TCRdb stores this immuneACCESS table with in-frame sequences only. Part of the clones is absent; in the studies checked, under half of the shortfall reflects unresolved V genes, and no reason is known for the rest. V, J and clone size derive from that table, while D and trimming were established from the DNA sequence. For this sample the table gives 150,000 to 200,000 clones, of which 60% to 80% were detected only once. The ten top clones hold approximately 13% of the sample.

The chain is made from TRBV6-1 and TRBJ1-5; a weak D assignment points to TRBD1 (6 bases agree). The sample comprised PBMCs. This TCR derives from a woman aged 45-65 years in good health and CMV-seropositive. CDR3 loop: CASRAGGNQPQHF. The nucleotide sequence reads TGTGCCAGCAGGGCAGGGGGCAATCAGCCCCAGCATTTT.